Sequencing of this T cell receptor beta chain was carried out in a study of blood T cell repertoires in COVID-19. Study-wide background: Whether acute or convalescent, the COVID-19 samples came from the United States, Italy and Spain. PBMCs, B-cell-depleted T cells, or T cells were the source of the cDNA or gDNA that made up the material.

Authors' data handling: From reference gene primer amplification, estimates of nucleated cell counts were derived. Here immunoSEQ multiplex PCR was the method, and the copy in TCRdb shows in-frame clones only, minus some. That table supplies the V and J calls and clone size; D and trimming were determined from the DNA. The sample holds under 200,000 clones, around 83% seen once. Trimming pared 5 bases from V and 4 bases from J, leaving 18 bases between. This CDR3 region has 16 residues. CDR1 is SGHVS, CDR2 FQNEAQ, per germline. The receptor was isolated from a human donor in a cohort sampled during active COVID-19. The chain joins TRBV7-8 to TRBJ1-3, with a tentative D call TRBD1 (6 bases). The sample consisted of peripheral blood. As DNA, the CDR3 is TGTGCCAGCAGCCCGCGACAGGCCCCGGGGGGAAACACCATATATTTT. It specifies CASSPRQAPGGNTIYF.